A selection of T cell receptor beta chains follows, all from one sample in a study of esophageal squamous cell carcinoma under preoperative chemotherapy. TCRdb re-derived calls from the PCR reads in MiXCR, one entry per CDR3 protein. The data contain about 15,000 distinct CDR3 sequences, 48% of them singletons. The biological material was taken from a patient given preoperative chemotherapy. Receptors were obtained from a human donor with esophageal squamous cell carcinoma. The donor label of this sample is uncertain. Each CDR3 is given with its conserved first and last residue. D genes are given only for firm matches. Only some rows state a clone size, as once, few, many or a class for expanded clones.

d_call j_call v_call clone_size cdr3_aa cdr3_nt
TRBD1 TRBJ2-3 TRBV7-3 few CASSYQGQGFDTQYF TGTGCCAGCAGTTATCAGGGACAGGGCTTCGATACGCAGTATTTT
TRBD2 TRBJ2-3 TRBV7-2 - CASSLDVLPSGAVNTGAQYF TGTGCCAGCAGCTTAGATGTGCTGCCTAGCGGGGCGGTGAACACCGGGGCGCAGTATTTT
TRBD2 TRBJ2-3 TRBV12-3/TRBV12-4 - CASSPIAGGAKEQYF TGTGCCAGCAGTCCGATAGCGGGAGGGGCTAAGGAGCAGTATTTT
- TRBJ1-6 TRBV11-2 - CASSLGPNSPLHF TGTGCCAGCAGCTTAGGGCCCAATTCACCCCTCCACTTT
TRBD2 TRBJ2-3 TRBV6-5 - CASSYSTSGLTDTQYF TGTGCCAGCAGTTACTCGACTAGCGGACTCACAGATACGCAGTATTTT
TRBD1 TRBJ2-7 TRBV5-4 - CASSRDRVAYEQYF TGTGCCAGCAGCCGGGACAGGGTCGCCTACGAGCAGTACTTC
TRBD1 TRBJ1-2 TRBV6-2/TRBV6-3 few CASNGQGIYGYTF TGTGCCAGCAATGGACAGGGGATTTATGGCTACACCTTC
- TRBJ2-3 TRBV7-3 - CASSLMARGLAGTGAQFF TGTGCCAGCAGCTTAATGGCCCGTGGGCTAGCGGGCACAGGGGCGCAGTTTTTT
TRBD1 TRBJ1-4 TRBV7-9 - CASSSSRTDRLNEKLFF TGTGCCAGCAGCTCCTCCCGTACGGACAGGCTTAATGAAAAACTGTTTTTT
- TRBJ2-1 TRBV11-3 - CAGSSKTHELFF TGTGCCGGCAGCTCAAAGACCCATGAGCTGTTCTTC
- TRBJ2-4 TRBV6-5 - CASRYSGLRAKNIQYF TGTGCCAGCCGTTACTCGGGGCTGAGAGCCAAAAATATTCAGTACTTC
TRBD2 TRBJ2-7 TRBV20-1 few CSAAKGSGSLEQYF TGCAGTGCGGCGAAGGGCAGCGGGAGTCTCGAGCAGTACTTC
- TRBJ2-1 TRBV11-1 once CASSPSADEQFF TGTGCCAGCAGCCCGAGCGCCGATGAGCAGTTCTTC
- TRBJ2-7 TRBV10-3 - CAIMPGTSYNEQYF TGTGCCATCATGCCTGGGACCTCCTACAATGAGCAGTACTTC
TRBD1 TRBJ2-5 TRBV12-3/TRBV12-4 few CASRRGQGQETQYF TGTGCCAGCAGGCGAGGACAGGGCCAAGAGACCCAGTACTTC
- TRBJ2-7 TRBV7-2 - CASSSRLSSYEQYF TGTGCCAGCAGCTCCCGTCTCAGCTCCTACGAGCAGTACTTC
TRBD2 TRBJ2-5 TRBV11-3 - CASSLVAGGSGETQYF TGTGCCAGCAGCTTAGTAGCGGGAGGAAGCGGCGAGACCCAGTACTTC
- TRBJ2-6 TRBV6-2/TRBV6-3 - CASSTGRSGANVLTF TGTGCCAGCAGTACAGGGCGCTCTGGGGCCAACGTCCTGACTTTC
TRBD2 TRBJ2-3 TRBV6-5 few CASRPLAGTSTDTQYF TGTGCCAGCAGACCCCTAGCGGGGACTAGCACAGATACGCAGTATTTT
- TRBJ2-7 TRBV7-6 - CASSPEVYEQYF TGTGCCAGCAGCCCTGAGGTTTACGAGCAGTACTTC
TRBD2 TRBJ2-7 TRBV7-6 large CASSLAASGSYEQYF TGTGCCAGCAGCTTAGCGGCTAGCGGGTCCTACGAGCAGTACTTC
- TRBJ2-5 TRBV6-2/TRBV6-3 - CASSDEETQYF TGTGCCAGCAGTGACGAAGAGACCCAGTACTTC
- TRBJ2-6 TRBV7-9 - CASSLTGNSGANVLTF TGTGCCAGCAGCTTAACTGGAAACTCTGGGGCCAACGTCCTGACTTTC
TRBD2 TRBJ2-1 TRBV7-3 - CASSLLGTSGRNEQFF TGTGCCAGCAGCTTATTAGGGACTAGCGGGAGGAATGAGCAGTTCTTC
- TRBJ2-7 TRBV19 - CASSIAGFEGEQYF TGTGCCAGTAGTATAGCGGGGTTCGAGGGCGAGCAGTACTTC
- TRBJ1-2 TRBV6-2/TRBV6-3 - CASRGGDYGYTF TGTGCCAGCAGGGGAGGGGACTATGGCTACACCTTC
- TRBJ2-3 TRBV12-3/TRBV12-4 few CASGGGITDTQYF TGTGCCAGTGGGGGCGGAATCACAGATACGCAGTATTTT
- TRBJ2-7 TRBV6-1 - CASSEQDAGEQYF TGTGCCAGCAGTGAACAGGACGCGGGCGAGCAGTACTTC
- TRBJ2-1 TRBV7-2 - CASSLAIHLEQFF TGTGCCAGCAGCTTAGCGATTCATCTTGAGCAGTTCTTC
- TRBJ2-1 TRBV12-5 - CASALGSSYEQFF TGTGCTAGCGCCCTAGGCAGCTCCTACGAGCAGTTCTTC
TRBD1 TRBJ2-7 TRBV7-8 few CASSQLQGGEQYF TGTGCCAGCAGCCAACTACAGGGGGGCGAGCAGTACTTC
- TRBJ2-7 TRBV12-3/TRBV12-4 - CASGILAYEQYF TGTGCCAGCGGCATTTTAGCCTACGAGCAGTACTTC
- TRBJ2-1 TRBV12-3/TRBV12-4 - CASSGPRGNNEQFF TGTGCCAGCAGTGGGCCCAGGGGCAACAATGAGCAGTTCTTC
- TRBJ2-5 TRBV7-2 - CASSLAAGQNYNEQYF TGTGCCAGCAGCTTAGCTGCGGGACAGAACTACAATGAGCAGTACTTC
- TRBJ2-2 TRBV6-4 many CASSDSQQGSATGELFF TGTGCCAGCAGTGACTCGCAACAGGGATCGGCCACCGGGGAGCTGTTTTTT
TRBD1 TRBJ2-3 TRBV11-3 many CASSDQGAGDTQYF TGTGCCAGCAGCGATCAGGGGGCAGGGGATACGCAGTATTTT
- TRBJ2-5 TRBV7-6 - CASCPILPESQYF TGTGCCAGCTGCCCCATTTTGCCCGAGTCCCAATACTTC
- TRBJ2-1 TRBV12-3/TRBV12-4 once CASSLRQANLYNEQFF TGTGCCAGCAGTTTAAGACAGGCCAACCTCTACAATGAGCAGTTCTTC
TRBD1 TRBJ2-1 TRBV7-8 - CASSFHRGEQFF TGTGCCAGCAGCTTCCACAGGGGCGAGCAGTTCTTC
- TRBJ2-6 TRBV12-5 - CASSPGGANVLTF TGTGCTAGTAGCCCCGGGGGGGCCAACGTCCTGACTTTC
- TRBJ2-5 TRBV7-2 few CASSLGSGSGFIQETQYF TGTGCCAGCAGCTTAGGCTCCGGTTCGGGGTTTATTCAAGAGACCCAGTACTTC
- TRBJ2-7 TRBV11-3 - CASSLDRDYEQYF TGTGCCAGCAGCTTAGATAGGGACTACGAGCAGTACTTC
- TRBJ2-1 TRBV6-5 many CASSSPGTSNLPSSYEQFF TGTGCCAGCAGTTCCCCCGGGACAAGTAACCTCCCCAGCTCCTACGAGCAGTTCTTC
- TRBJ2-7 TRBV7-2 - CASSPDRYYEQYF TGTGCCAGCAGCCCCGACAGATACTACGAGCAGTACTTC
- TRBJ2-7 TRBV11-1 many CASSLALGSYEQYF TGTGCCAGCAGCTTAGCGCTGGGAAGCTACGAGCAGTACTTC
TRBD1 TRBJ2-2 TRBV10-2 few CASSERQGAAAGELFF TGCGCCAGCAGTGAGCGGCAGGGGGCAGCAGCCGGGGAGCTGTTTTTT
- TRBJ2-5 TRBV12-3/TRBV12-4 - CASSQGPGAEALYF TGTGCCAGCAGCCAAGGACCAGGGGCCGAGGCCCTGTATTTC
TRBD2 TRBJ2-5 TRBV7-2 few CASSLGSGRSQETQYF TGTGCCAGCAGCTTGGGTAGCGGGAGGTCTCAAGAGACCCAGTACTTC
- TRBJ2-1 TRBV6-5 - CASSYSERHEQFF TGTGCCAGCAGTTACTCGGAACGCCACGAGCAGTTCTTC
TRBD2 TRBJ2-3 TRBV7-8 - CASSSGTSGGTDTQYF TGTGCCAGCAGCTCGGGGACTAGCGGCGGCACAGATACGCAGTATTTT
TRBD2 TRBJ2-7 TRBV7-9 medium-sized CASSDLEREGSYEQYF TGTGCCAGCAGCGACCTTGAGCGGGAGGGCTCCTACGAGCAGTACTTC
TRBD1 TRBJ2-4 TRBV7-2 - CASSLGPGQNKNIQYF TGTGCCAGCAGCTTGGGGCCGGGACAGAACAAAAACATCCAGTACTTC
- TRBJ2-1 TRBV7-2 medium-sized CASSPLYGAYNEQFF TGTGCCAGCAGCCCTTTGTATGGGGCCTACAATGAGCAGTTCTTC